A selection of T cell receptor beta chains follows, all from one sample in a study of T cell repertoires in cytomegalovirus infection. The antigens of these receptors remain unknown. TCRdb re-called the reads with MiXCR, one entry per CDR3 protein. The sample yields a few hundred thousand distinct CDR3 sequences, under 45% seen once. The sequencing here drew on cultured PBMCs, taken from culture after CMV antigen stimulation. Receptors originate from a human donor in good health (CMV status not recorded). Some clones in this sample may be carry-over from other donors' samples. Both conserved end residues are part of each CDR3.

cdr3_length j_call v_call cdr3_aa
18 TRBJ2-6 TRBV27 CASSPRGGTHSGANVLTF
13 TRBJ1-3 TRBV14 CASRVISGNTIYF
11 TRBJ1-1 TRBV12-3/TRBV12-4 CASTVTGTAFF
14 TRBJ2-7 TRBV3-1 CASSEPGLAYEQYF
16 TRBJ2-5 TRBV15 CATSREEGPPGETQYF
17 TRBJ2-2 TRBV4-1 CASSQEFKGSNTGELFF
15 TRBJ2-5 TRBV7-2 CASKRSRGAQETQYF
13 TRBJ1-6 TRBV12-3/TRBV12-4 CASSYRGNSPLHF
14 TRBJ2-1 TRBV5-1 CASSLEARYNEQFF
17 TRBJ1-1 TRBV19 CASSSRGGGDLNTEAFF
13 TRBJ2-5 TRBV7-2 CASSSFLRGTQYF
13 TRBJ1-5 TRBV4-1 CASSRLTDQPQHF
14 TRBJ2-3 TRBV7-8 CASSTGRGTDTQYF
12 TRBJ1-2 TRBV7-3 CASSASDYGYTF
14 TRBJ1-3 TRBV7-2 CASRSSSSGNTIYF
14 TRBJ1-5 TRBV20-1 CSASWGGWDQPQHF
14 TRBJ1-2 TRBV6-6 CASSYGDPNYGYTF
12 TRBJ2-1 TRBV6-2/TRBV6-3 CASSSRAHEQFF
14 TRBJ2-1 TRBV2 CASSGPAGDGEQFF
14 TRBJ2-3 TRBV7-6 CASSLRTSLDTQYF
18 TRBJ1-4 TRBV7-9 CASSLDTVWDGGNEKLFF
14 TRBJ2-4 TRBV7-2 CASSHGTSLNIQYF
15 TRBJ2-1 TRBV7-2 CASSTGTSGDNEQFF
15 TRBJ2-2 TRBV7-6 CASSLRTEVSGELFF
15 TRBJ1-5 TRBV7-8 CASSPTGQGEQPQHF